Listed below are T cell receptor beta chains from one sample, sequenced in a study of response to subunit inactivated influenza vaccine. MiXCR was run by TCRdb on the RT-PCR reads, yielding one entry per CDR3 protein. Found here are just under 550,000 distinct CDR3 sequences, roughly 25% of them singletons; the top ten hold 2.8%. The same specimen was also included in a second study, on T cells expressing NK-cell markers.

The material sequenced was CD4+ T cells sorted from PBMCs, taken 11 to 12 days after vaccination. All receptors come from a man aged 50-60 years who received an inactivated influenza vaccine. CDR3s include the opening cysteine and the closing phenylalanine or tryptophan. The order of the fields is V gene, D gene, J gene, CDR3 length, clone size, CDR3 DNA, CDR3 protein. D genes are given only for firm matches. Not every row has a clone size; where given, it reads once, few, many or a size class.

>TRBV4-3|NA|TRBJ2-7|16|many
TGCGCCAGCAGCCAAGCCCGCGGGACAAGAGTGGAGGAGCAGTACTTC
CASSQARGTRVEEQYF
>TRBV10-3|TRBD2|TRBJ2-1|13|NA
TGTGCCATCAATTGGGACTACTACAATGAGCAGTTCTTC
CAINWDYYNEQFF
>TRBV12-3/TRBV12-4|TRBD1|TRBJ2-7|18|NA
TGTGCCAGCAGTTTCCGTTGGGTGGACAGGGGGAGCTCCTACGAGCAGTACTTC
CASSFRWVDRGSSYEQYF
>TRBV10-2|TRBD2|TRBJ2-3|15|NA
TGCGCCAGCACCAACGGACTAGCGGGGGGAGATACGCAGTATTTT
CASTNGLAGGDTQYF
>TRBV29-1|NA|TRBJ2-7|16|NA
TGCAGCCCAGAAACAGGGGAGGAGGCGGGGGCCTACGAGCAGTACTTC
CSPETGEEAGAYEQYF
>TRBV7-9|NA|TRBJ2-5|15|few
TGTGCCAGCAGCTTCCACCTTAGGGACCAAGAGACCCAGTACTTC
CASSFHLRDQETQYF
>TRBV12-3/TRBV12-4|TRBD1|TRBJ2-1|15|many
TGTGCCAGCAGCAAGGACAGGGGCCCGTGGGATGAGCAGTTCTTC
CASSKDRGPWDEQFF
>TRBV20-1|TRBD1|TRBJ1-2|13|few
TGCAGTGCCTTAGGGACAGCCAACTATGGCTACACCTTC
CSALGTANYGYTF
>TRBV25-1|NA|TRBJ2-3|13|few
TGTGCCAGCAGTGTGGGACAAGGGATTACGCAGTATTTT
CASSVGQGITQYF
>TRBV6-1|TRBD1|TRBJ2-4|15|few
TGTGCCAGCATGGAACAGGGGGCGGCCAAAAACATTCAGTACTTC
CASMEQGAAKNIQYF
>TRBV12-3/TRBV12-4|TRBD1|TRBJ2-2|14|NA
TGTGCCAGCAGTTTTTGGGACAGAGCCGGGGAGCTGTTTTTT
CASSFWDRAGELFF
>TRBV7-7|NA|TRBJ2-1|15|NA
TGTGCCAGCAGCTTAGCCCGGCTATATCGCAATGAGCAGTTCTTC
CASSLARLYRNEQFF
>TRBV6-5|NA|TRBJ1-1|11|NA
TGTGCCAGCAGTTATAGAAGTCGAGCTTTCTTT
CASSYRSRAFF
>TRBV9|NA|TRBJ2-5|15|NA
TGTGCCAGCAGCCCCGGGACCCAGACTCAAGAGACCCAGTACTTC
CASSPGTQTQETQYF
>TRBV6-1|NA|TRBJ1-1|13|few
TGTGCCAGCAGTCTCTACTGGAACACTGAAGCTTTCTTT
CASSLYWNTEAFF
>TRBV7-2|NA|TRBJ2-3|13|few
TGTGCCAGCAGCTCGCAGACTAGTGGCACGCAGTATTTT
CASSSQTSGTQYF
>TRBV24-1|NA|TRBJ2-7|12|few
TGTGCCACCAGTGATTTGGGCTACGAGCAGTACTTC
CATSDLGYEQYF
>TRBV7-7|NA|TRBJ2-5|13|NA
TGTGCTAGCAGCGGCGGGTCCACAGAGACCCAGTACTTC
CASSGGSTETQYF
>TRBV3-1|TRBD2|TRBJ2-7|16|NA
TGTGCCAGCAGCCACGGACTAGCGGGAGTATCCTACGAGCAGTACTTC
CASSHGLAGVSYEQYF
>TRBV12-3/TRBV12-4|NA|TRBJ2-5|13|few
TGTGCCAGCAGTTTACAGGGCCGGGTGACCCAGTACTTC
CASSLQGRVTQYF
>TRBV12-3/TRBV12-4|NA|TRBJ1-3|14|NA
TGTGCCAGCAGTTTTGGGTATTCAGGAAACACCATATATTTT
CASSFGYSGNTIYF
>TRBV3-1|NA|TRBJ1-4|16|few
TGTGCCAGCAGCCGAAGACCCCCCGGTACTAATGAAAAACTGTTTTTT
CASSRRPPGTNEKLFF
>TRBV20-1|NA|TRBJ2-5|12|few
TGCAGTGCTAGAGATTCAAAAGAGACCCAGTACTTC
CSARDSKETQYF
>TRBV12-3/TRBV12-4|TRBD2|TRBJ2-7|14|NA
TGTGCCAGCGCCTGGTCCAGCGGGAGCGGCGAGCAGTACTTC
CASAWSSGSGEQYF
>TRBV11-2|TRBD1|TRBJ1-6|14|NA
TGTGCCAGCAGCTTAGCCGGACAGGAGGCACCCCTCCACTTT
CASSLAGQEAPLHF
>TRBV7-3|NA|TRBJ2-5|16|NA
TGTGCCAGCAGGAAACGAGGGGGAGGGCCGGAAGAGACCCAGTACTTC
CASRKRGGGPEETQYF
>TRBV6-6|NA|TRBJ2-7|12|NA
TGTGCCAGCAGCACGTCTAGCTTGGAGCAGTACTTC
CASSTSSLEQYF
>TRBV5-1|NA|TRBJ1-1|14|NA
TGCGCCAGCAGCTTGGCGGACCCGAACACTGAAGCTTTCTTT
CASSLADPNTEAFF
>TRBV4-2|TRBD1|TRBJ2-7|15|few
TGTGCCAGCAGCCAATGGGCGGGACAGGGCTACGAGCAGTACTTC
CASSQWAGQGYEQYF
>TRBV14|TRBD1|TRBJ2-7|13|NA
TGTGCCAGCAGCAAGGACAGGCCCTACGAGCAGTACTTC
CASSKDRPYEQYF
>TRBV7-2|TRBD1|TRBJ2-7|15|NA
TGTGCCAGCAGCCCGACAGGGCCTAGCTCCTACGAGCAGTACTTC
CASSPTGPSSYEQYF
>TRBV6-5|TRBD1|TRBJ2-1|14|few
TGTGCCAGCAGTTATGACAGGGGGTTCGATGAGCAGTTCTTC
CASSYDRGFDEQFF
>TRBV12-3/TRBV12-4|TRBD2|TRBJ2-4|14|NA
TGTGCCAGTGAGCTAGCGGGGGGGATCGGCATTCAGTACTTC
CASELAGGIGIQYF
>TRBV6-2/TRBV6-3|TRBD1|TRBJ2-4|15|few
TGTGCCAGCAGTCCCCCAGGACAGGGGGCTGGCATTCAGTACTTC
CASSPPGQGAGIQYF
>TRBV5-1|NA|TRBJ2-1|15|NA
TGCGCCAGCAGCTTGCAGGGCTCAGCCTACAATGAGCAGTTCTTC
CASSLQGSAYNEQFF
>TRBV7-2|NA|TRBJ2-7|15|few
TGTGCCAGCAGCCCTGCCCGGGACCGACATACGAGCATGGACTTC
CASSPARDRHTSMDF
>TRBV10-3|NA|TRBJ2-7|13|NA
TGTGCCATCACCCCCGGGGAATCCGACGAGCAGTACTTC
CAITPGESDEQYF
>TRBV7-6|NA|TRBJ1-5|13|many
TGTGCCAGCAGCCTTTCGGATTTTCAGCCCCAGCATTTT
CASSLSDFQPQHF
>TRBV2|NA|TRBJ2-5|13|NA
TGTGCCAGCAGCCGGGACCTCCCCGAGACCCAGTACTTC
CASSRDLPETQYF
>TRBV7-8|TRBD2|TRBJ2-7|16|few
TGTGCCAGCAGCTTAGGGGGCTCGGGAGGATTCTACGAGCAGTACTTC
CASSLGGSGGFYEQYF
>TRBV7-9|NA|TRBJ2-1|11|NA
TGTGCCACCTTGTATTTCAATGAGCAGTTCTTC
CATLYFNEQFF
>TRBV21-1|NA|TRBJ1-5|14|NA
TGTGCCAGCAGCCGAGATTGTAGCAATCAGCCCCAGCATTTT
CASSRDCSNQPQHF
>TRBV20-1|TRBD1|TRBJ1-5|19|many
TGCAGTGCTAGGGAGGACAGGGTGATTTCGCTTTGGGGCAATCAGCCCCAGCATTTT
CSAREDRVISLWGNQPQHF
>TRBV11-2|TRBD1|TRBJ2-4|18|few
TGTGCCAGCAGCCCCCCCGTGGGCACAGGGGTGGGTAAAAACATTCAGTACTTC
CASSPPVGTGVGKNIQYF
>TRBV7-9|NA|TRBJ1-2|14|NA
TGTGCCAGCAGCTTAGCGTCACAGGTCTATGGCTACACCTTC
CASSLASQVYGYTF
>TRBV7-2|TRBD1|TRBJ1-1|15|NA
TGTGCCAGCAGCTTAGAGGACAGGCGGAACACTGAAGCTTTCTTT
CASSLEDRRNTEAFF
>TRBV11-2|TRBD1|TRBJ2-2|16|few
TGTGCCAGCAGCCCCCTAGGACAGGGGAGAACCGGGGAGCTGTTTTTT
CASSPLGQGRTGELFF
>TRBV11-1|TRBD2|TRBJ2-3|20|NA
TGTGCCAGCAGCCCCGCGGCGACTAGCTCCCCCACACGACATGCAGATACGCAGTATTTT
CASSPAATSSPTRHADTQYF
>TRBV5-1|TRBD1|TRBJ2-7|15|few
TGCGCCAGCAGCTTGACCAGGGGGCCCTCCTACGAGCAGTACTTC
CASSLTRGPSYEQYF
>TRBV20-1|NA|TRBJ2-1|12|NA
TGCAGCGCCGGCCAGGGCGACAATGAGCAGTTCTTC
CSAGQGDNEQFF
>TRBV7-9|NA|TRBJ2-7|15|NA
TGTGCCAGCAGCTTAGTGGGGGGCAGGAGTGAAGAGCAGTACTTC
CASSLVGGRSEEQYF
>TRBV5-1|TRBD1|TRBJ2-7|15|NA
TGCGCCAGCAGCATGTTGGGGACAGGACCCTACGAGCAGTACTTC
CASSMLGTGPYEQYF
>TRBV5-6|NA|TRBJ1-1|15|many
TGTGCCAGCAGCTTTTTCGGGTTCGGGAACACTGAAGCTTTCTTT
CASSFFGFGNTEAFF
>TRBV20-1|TRBD1|TRBJ1-2|13|NA
TGCAGTGCTAGATACCGGGACAGGGATGGCTACACCTTC
CSARYRDRDGYTF
>TRBV19|TRBD2|TRBJ2-2|19|few
TGTGCCAGTAGTATAAGGACTAGCGGGGGGGCAAGGTGGACCGGGGAGCTGTTTTTT
CASSIRTSGGARWTGELFF
>TRBV10-3|TRBD1|TRBJ2-1|17|NA
TGTGCCATCAGTGCTTCCGGGCGGACAGGGGTTGGCAATGAGCAGTTCTTC
CAISASGRTGVGNEQFF
>TRBV5-1|NA|TRBJ2-7|13|NA
TGCGCCAGCAGCTTGATGGGTCTGTACGAGCAGTACTTC
CASSLMGLYEQYF
>TRBV5-1|NA|TRBJ1-4|16|many
TGCGCCAGCAGCTTCCGTCCGGGGGGACAAGGGGAAAAACTGTTTTTT
CASSFRPGGQGEKLFF
>TRBV12-3/TRBV12-4|NA|TRBJ2-3|15|few
TGTGCCAGCAGTTTGGCTCAGGGGAGGTCAGATACGCAGTATTTT
CASSLAQGRSDTQYF